Listed below are T cell receptor beta chains from one sample, sequenced in a study of cytomegalovirus exposure and HLA in healthy donors. Sequencing used immunoSEQ multiplex PCR; TCRdb keeps in-frame clones, though not all of them. The repertoire table contains about 170,000 clones. The specimen was PBMCs. These receptors originate from a woman aged 18-29 years in good health and CMV-seropositive. The CDR3 runs from the conserved cysteine through the conserved F or W. The order of the fields is J gene, D gene, V gene, CDR3 DNA, CDR3 protein. D genes are given only for firm matches.

>TRBJ1-1|TRBD1|TRBV7-2
TGTGCCAGCAGCCCCACCACCGGGACAGGGGGCACTGAAGCTTTCTTT
CASSPTTGTGGTEAFF
>TRBJ2-1|TRBD2|TRBV5-1
TGCGCCAGCTCTCCCCGGGGTCGGCGGGAGCATGAGCAGTTCTTC
CASSPRGRREHEQFF
>TRBJ2-2|TRBD2|TRBV4-2
TGTGCCAGCAGCCAAGAAAGAGCCGGACTAGCGGGGGGGAACGGGGAGCTGTTTTTT
CASSQERAGLAGGNGELFF
>TRBJ2-1|.|TRBV14
TGTGCCAGCAGACACAGGGGAGGCAATGAGCAGTTCTTC
CASRHRGGNEQFF
>TRBJ2-1|TRBD2|TRBV11-3
TGTGCCAGCAGCTTAGTATCTAGCGGGAGCTCCTACAATGAGCAGTTCTTC
CASSLVSSGSSYNEQFF
>TRBJ2-1|TRBD2|TRBV5-1
TGCGCCAGCAGCTCGGGACTAGAGAGTCACAATGAGCAGTTCTTC
CASSSGLESHNEQFF
>TRBJ1-5|TRBD1|TRBV5-1
TGCGCCAGCAGCTTGGGGACAGGGGGCCTGAATCAGCCCCAGCATTTT
CASSLGTGGLNQPQHF
>TRBJ1-2|.|TRBV29-1
TGCAGCGTTTCACTGGGGGGTGGCTACACCTTC
CSVSLGGGYTF
>TRBJ2-1|TRBD2|TRBV5-1
TGCGCCAGCCGACCCGGACTAGCGGGCTACAATGAGCAGTTCTTC
CASRPGLAGYNEQFF
>TRBJ2-7|.|TRBV5-1
TGCGCCAGCAGCTTCACAACAGGGAAAGAGCAGTACTTC
CASSFTTGKEQYF
>TRBJ2-6|.|TRBV19
TGTGCCAGTAGTAGGGGGACATATGTGAACTCTGGGGCCAACGTCCTGACTTTC
CASSRGTYVNSGANVLTF
>TRBJ2-1|TRBD1|TRBV28
TGTGCCAGCAGTTTCCGTCCGGGACAGGGATCCGATGAGCAGTTCTTC
CASSFRPGQGSDEQFF
>TRBJ2-7|.|TRBV27
TGTGCCAGCAGTTTATCGAGGTCTCCCTACGAGCAGTACTTC
CASSLSRSPYEQYF
>TRBJ1-3|.|TRBV5-1
TGCGCCAGCGGAGACAGCTCTGGAAACACCATATATTTT
CASGDSSGNTIYF
>TRBJ1-1|TRBD1|TRBV5-6
TGTGCCAGCAGCAGGGGGCGTCGGTACACTGAAGCTTTCTTT
CASSRGRRYTEAFF
>TRBJ2-1|.|TRBV18
TGTGCCAGCTCACCGAAGGACAGTCTTATCTCCTACAATGAGCAGTTCTTC
CASSPKDSLISYNEQFF
>TRBJ1-5|.|TRBV7-8
TGTGCCAGCAGCTTAGAGGTGGCGGTATGGTTTCAGCCCCAGCATTTT
CASSLEVAVWFQPQHF
>TRBJ1-1|.|TRBV6-5
TGTGCCAGCAGTTACTCAGGTGCGGGGTTGAACACTGAAGCTTTCTTT
CASSYSGAGLNTEAFF
>TRBJ2-7|TRBD2|TRBV7-9
TGTGCCAGCAGCGTAGGGGGGGGGACTAGCGGTTACGAGCAGTACTTC
CASSVGGGTSGYEQYF
>TRBJ2-1|.|TRBV15
TGTGCCACCAGCAGAGAGGCGCGAGGGTTGTTGGAGCAGTTCTTC
CATSREARGLLEQFF
>TRBJ2-7|.|TRBV2
TGTGCCAGCAGTGAATCTATAGAGCAGTACTTC
CASSESIEQYF
>TRBJ1-6|TRBD1|TRBV30
TGTGCCTGGACTTTCAGACAGGGGTATAACTCACCCCTCCACTTT
CAWTFRQGYNSPLHF
>TRBJ2-7|TRBD2|TRBV5-6
TGTGCCAGCAGTCCGCTGGCGGGAGGGCCCAACGAGCAGTACTTC
CASSPLAGGPNEQYF
>TRBJ2-2|TRBD2|TRBV2
TGTGCCAGCAACTTAGCGGGAGATGAAACCGGGGAGCTGTTTTTT
CASNLAGDETGELFF
>TRBJ1-2|.|TRBV2
TGTGCCAGCAGAGCTAGCGACAACTTCTATGGCTACACCTTC
CASRASDNFYGYTF
>TRBJ2-4|.|TRBV12-5
TGTGCTAGTGGTTCATTAGCCAAAAACATTCAGTACTTC
CASGSLAKNIQYF
>TRBJ1-5|TRBD1|TRBV12-5
TGTGCTAGTGGTTCGGGACAGGGGGCTGATCAGCCCCAGCATTTT
CASGSGQGADQPQHF
>TRBJ1-1|.|TRBV19
TGTGCCAGTAGTAGGAGCAGGGTAGGGAACACTGAAGCTTTCTTT
CASSRSRVGNTEAFF
>TRBJ2-1|.|TRBV15
TGTGCCACCAGCAGAGACCCCGACTGGAGCTCCTACAATGAGCAGTTCTTC
CATSRDPDWSSYNEQFF
>TRBJ2-3|.|TRBV4-1
TGCGCCAGCAGCCAAGATCCGAGCGGACGCACAGATACGCAGTATTTT
CASSQDPSGRTDTQYF
>TRBJ1-5|.|TRBV21-1
TGTGCCAGCAGCACCAGGGGGCTGCAGCCCCAGCATTTT
CASSTRGLQPQHF
>TRBJ2-7|TRBD1|TRBV6-5
TGTGCCAGCTGTTCGACAGGGGTGGGCGAGCAGTACTTC
CASCSTGVGEQYF
>TRBJ2-7|.|TRBV9
TGTGCCAGCAGCTCTGGGACACCTCTTGGGGAGGGCGAGCAGTACTTC
CASSSGTPLGEGEQYF
>TRBJ2-4|.|TRBV28
TGTGCCAGCAGCGCCACAGGGCTCACCAACATTCAGTACTTC
CASSATGLTNIQYF
>TRBJ1-1|.|TRBV7-9
TGTGCCAGCAGCTCCCCGGGGGAGGCCACTGAGGCTTTCTTT
CASSSPGEATEAFF
>TRBJ1-1|.|TRBV6-1
TGTGCCAGCAGTGAAGCCTCGGAGTCCCTAGGAGCTTTCTTT
CASSEASESLGAFF
>TRBJ2-7|.|TRBV7-8
TGTGCCAGCAGCTTAAGGCGAGGGCCATCCTACGAGCAGTACTTC
CASSLRRGPSYEQYF
>TRBJ1-1|.|TRBV12-5
TGTGCTAGTGGATCCCCCAACCGGGTGAAGAACACTGAAGCTTTCTTT
CASGSPNRVKNTEAFF
>TRBJ2-1|.|TRBV7-9
TGTGCCAGCAGCTTAGAGTGGACAAGGGCAGAGCAGTTCTTC
CASSLEWTRAEQFF
>TRBJ2-2|.|TRBV7-2
TGTGCCAGCAGCTTACTTCTCAGGGGATCCGGGGAGCTGTTTTTT
CASSLLLRGSGELFF
>TRBJ1-4|.|TRBV5-1
TGCGCCAGCAGCTTCTCCCACTCGGGACAACCTACTAATGAAAAACTGTTTTTT
CASSFSHSGQPTNEKLFF
>TRBJ1-1|.|TRBV27
TGTGCCAGCAGTTTACGGGTCCGGGTGAACGAAGCTTTCTTT
CASSLRVRVNEAFF
>TRBJ1-4|.|TRBV2
TGTGCCAGCAGCCCGACGGGGGGGAGCCGTTCCGAAAAACTGTTTTTT
CASSPTGGSRSEKLFF
>TRBJ2-5|.|TRBV10-3
TGTGCCATCAGTGAGTCGGGCAGCAGGGGTGAGACCCAGTACTTC
CAISESGSRGETQYF
>TRBJ1-1|.|TRBV19
TGTGCCACCAGGACTTTCCTGAACACTGAAGCTTTCTTT
CATRTFLNTEAFF
>TRBJ2-1|TRBD2|TRBV10-1
TGCGCCAGCAGTGAGACCCTTAGCGGGAGGCAGTTCTTC
CASSETLSGRQFF
>TRBJ2-7|TRBD2|TRBV7-2
TGTGCCAGCAGCTTAGAGCGGGACGGAGGCGGCGAGCAGTACTTC
CASSLERDGGGEQYF
>TRBJ1-2|.|TRBV2
TGTGCCAGCAGAGGGACGGTGGGGGCCCCAGATGGCTACACCTTC
CASRGTVGAPDGYTF
>TRBJ2-7|TRBD2|TRBV5-5
TGTGCCAGCAGCCCAGTGGGTAGCGGGAGGGCTATAGAGCAGTACTTC
CASSPVGSGRAIEQYF
>TRBJ2-5|TRBD1|TRBV11-3
TGTGCCAGCAGCGCCTGGGACAGGGGGGTCGAAGAGACCCAGTACTTC
CASSAWDRGVEETQYF
>TRBJ1-1|TRBD1|TRBV5-1
TGCGCCAGCAGCTCTGGACAGGGTGGGACTGAAGCTTTCTTT
CASSSGQGGTEAFF